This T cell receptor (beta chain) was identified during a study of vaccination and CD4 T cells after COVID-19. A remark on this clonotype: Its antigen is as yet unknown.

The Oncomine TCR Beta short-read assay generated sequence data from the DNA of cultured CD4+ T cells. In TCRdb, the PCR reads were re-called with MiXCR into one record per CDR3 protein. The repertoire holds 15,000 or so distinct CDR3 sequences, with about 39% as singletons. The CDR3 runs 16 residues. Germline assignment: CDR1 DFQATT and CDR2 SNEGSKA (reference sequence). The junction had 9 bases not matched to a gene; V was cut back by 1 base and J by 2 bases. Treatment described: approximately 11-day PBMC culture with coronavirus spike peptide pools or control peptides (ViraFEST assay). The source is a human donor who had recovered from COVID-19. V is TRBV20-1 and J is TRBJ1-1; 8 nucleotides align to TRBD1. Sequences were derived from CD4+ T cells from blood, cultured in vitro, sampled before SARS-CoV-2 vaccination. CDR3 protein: CSARGLHRGANTEAFF. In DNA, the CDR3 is TGCAGTGCTAGAGGACTCCACAGGGGGGCAAACACTGAAGCTTTCTTT.